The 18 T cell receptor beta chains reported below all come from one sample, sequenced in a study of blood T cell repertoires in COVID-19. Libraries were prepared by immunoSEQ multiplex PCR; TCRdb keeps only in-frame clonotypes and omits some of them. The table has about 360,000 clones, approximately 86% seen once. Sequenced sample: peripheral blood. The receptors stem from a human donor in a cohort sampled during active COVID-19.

CDR3 DNA: TGTGCCAGCAGCTCTACGGGACTGGTGTACGAGCAGTACTTC. Its protein product is CASSSTGLVYEQYF. The chain carries TRBV11-2 and TRBJ2-7, with TRBD2 as a possible D gene (6 bases). V was cut by 4 bases and J by 4 bases, with 14 bases left in between. Germline assignment: CDR1 SGHAT and CDR2 FQNNGV. The CDR3 runs 14 residues.

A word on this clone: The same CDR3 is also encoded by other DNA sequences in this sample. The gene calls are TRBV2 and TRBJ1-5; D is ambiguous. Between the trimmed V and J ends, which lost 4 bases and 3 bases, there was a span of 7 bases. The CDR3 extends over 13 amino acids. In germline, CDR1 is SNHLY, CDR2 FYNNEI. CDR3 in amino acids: CASSGEINQPQHF. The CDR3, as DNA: TGTGCCAGCAGTGGGGAGATCAATCAGCCCCAGCATTTT.

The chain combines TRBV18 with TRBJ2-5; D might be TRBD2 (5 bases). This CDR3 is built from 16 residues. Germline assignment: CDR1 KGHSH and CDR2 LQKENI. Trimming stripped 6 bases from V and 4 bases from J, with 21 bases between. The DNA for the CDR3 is TGTGCCAGCTCTTCCGGTTGGGGAGTGGTTGCAGAGACCCAGTACTTC. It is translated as CASSSGWGVVAETQYF.

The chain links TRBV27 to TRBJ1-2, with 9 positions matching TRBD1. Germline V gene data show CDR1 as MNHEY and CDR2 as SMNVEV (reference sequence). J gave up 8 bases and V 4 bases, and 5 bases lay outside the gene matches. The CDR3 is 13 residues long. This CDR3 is CASSSGTGFGYTF. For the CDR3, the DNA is TGTGCCAGCAGTTCCGGGACAGGGTTCGGCTACACCTTC.

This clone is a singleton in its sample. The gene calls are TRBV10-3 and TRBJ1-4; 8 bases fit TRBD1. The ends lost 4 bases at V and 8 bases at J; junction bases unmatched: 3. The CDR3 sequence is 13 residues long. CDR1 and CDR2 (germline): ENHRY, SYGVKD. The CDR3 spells CAISGRGREKLFF. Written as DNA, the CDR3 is TGTGCCATCAGTGGCAGGGGGCGGGAAAAACTGTTTTTT.

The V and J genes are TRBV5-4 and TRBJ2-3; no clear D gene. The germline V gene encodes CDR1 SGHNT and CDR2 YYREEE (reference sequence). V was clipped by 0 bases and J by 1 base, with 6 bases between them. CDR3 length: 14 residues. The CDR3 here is CASSLGSGTDTQYF. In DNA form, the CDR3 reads TGTGCCAGCAGCTTGGGGTCGGGCACAGATACGCAGTATTTT.

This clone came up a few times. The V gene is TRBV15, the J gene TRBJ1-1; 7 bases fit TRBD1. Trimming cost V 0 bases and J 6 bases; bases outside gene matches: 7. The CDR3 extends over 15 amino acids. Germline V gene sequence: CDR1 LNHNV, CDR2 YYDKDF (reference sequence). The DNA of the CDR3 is TGTGCCACCAGCAGAGACGCCTCCACAGGGGCTGAAGCTTTCTTT. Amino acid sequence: CATSRDASTGAEAFF.

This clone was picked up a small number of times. CDR3 region: CAWGTGTHGSTEAFF. CDR3 in DNA: TGTGCCTGGGGGACAGGGACCCACGGGAGCACTGAAGCTTTCTTT. The chain uses TRBV30 and TRBJ1-1; 9 positions agree with TRBD1. The CDR3 loop spans 15 amino acids. The germline gives CDR1 GTSNPN, CDR2 SVGIG (reference sequence). V trimming: 5 bases; J trimming: 4 bases; junction bases outside the gene matches: 11.

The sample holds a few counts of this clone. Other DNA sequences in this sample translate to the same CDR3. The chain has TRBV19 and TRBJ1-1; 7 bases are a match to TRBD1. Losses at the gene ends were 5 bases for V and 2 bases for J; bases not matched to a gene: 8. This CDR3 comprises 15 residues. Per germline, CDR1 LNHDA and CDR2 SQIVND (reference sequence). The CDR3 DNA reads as TGTGCCAGTAGTCCCCCGACAGGGAGAAACACTGAAGCTTTCTTT. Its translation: CASSPPTGRNTEAFF.

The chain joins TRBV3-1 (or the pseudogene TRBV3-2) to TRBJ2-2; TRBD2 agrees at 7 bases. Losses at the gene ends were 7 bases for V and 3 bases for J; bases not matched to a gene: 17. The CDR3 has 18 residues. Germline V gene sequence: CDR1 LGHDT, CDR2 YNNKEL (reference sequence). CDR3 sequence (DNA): TGTGCCAGCACCCCAGGGAGCGGGGAAAAGGGAGACACCGGGGAGCTGTTTTTT. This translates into CASTPGSGEKGDTGELFF.

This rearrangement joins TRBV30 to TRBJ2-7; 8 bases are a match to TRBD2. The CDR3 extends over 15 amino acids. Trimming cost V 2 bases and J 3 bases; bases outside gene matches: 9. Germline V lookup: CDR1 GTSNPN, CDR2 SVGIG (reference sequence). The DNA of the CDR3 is TGTGCCTGGAGTCCCGACCGGGGGGGGCACTACGAGCAGTACTTC. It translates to CAWSPDRGGHYEQYF.

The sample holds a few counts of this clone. Written as DNA, the CDR3 is TGTGCCTGGGTGGGACTCCCCGGAGAGACCCAGTACTTC. This codes for CAWVGLPGETQYF. This chain joins TRBV30 and TRBJ2-5; tentative D call: TRBD2 (6 bases). This CDR3 is built from 13 residues. V was clipped by 5 bases and J by 4 bases, with 14 bases between them. Looked up from germline, CDR1 is GTSNPN and CDR2 is SVGIG (reference sequence).

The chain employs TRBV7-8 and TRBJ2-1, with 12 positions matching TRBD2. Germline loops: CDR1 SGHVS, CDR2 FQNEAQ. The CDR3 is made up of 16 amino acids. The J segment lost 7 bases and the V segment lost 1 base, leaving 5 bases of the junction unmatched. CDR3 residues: CASSLDYLAGGNEQFF. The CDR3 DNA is TGTGCCAGCAGCTTAGACTATCTAGCGGGAGGGAATGAGCAGTTCTTC.

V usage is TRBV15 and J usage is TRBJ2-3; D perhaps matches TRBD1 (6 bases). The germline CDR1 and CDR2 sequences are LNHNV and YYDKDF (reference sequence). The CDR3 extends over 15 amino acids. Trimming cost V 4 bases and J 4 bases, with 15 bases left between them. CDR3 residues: CATSTKTTGPDTQYF. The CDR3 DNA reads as TGTGCCACCAGCACCAAGACAACAGGGCCAGATACGCAGTATTTT.

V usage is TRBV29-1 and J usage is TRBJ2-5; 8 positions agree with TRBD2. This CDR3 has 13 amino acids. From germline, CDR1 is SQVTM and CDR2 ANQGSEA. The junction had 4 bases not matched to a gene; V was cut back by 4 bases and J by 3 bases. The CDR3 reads CSVGGAGEETQYF. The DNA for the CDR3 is TGCAGCGTTGGTGGAGCGGGGGAAGAGACCCAGTACTTC.

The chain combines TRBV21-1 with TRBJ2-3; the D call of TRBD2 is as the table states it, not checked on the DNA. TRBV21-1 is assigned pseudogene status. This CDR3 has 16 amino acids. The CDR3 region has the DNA TGTGCCAGCAGCAAGACTAGCGGGACACTGCCAGATACGCAGTATTTT. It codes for CASSKTSGTLPDTQYF.

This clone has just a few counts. In DNA, the CDR3 is TGTGCCAGCAGCTTGGTTGGCGGCTTGGGCTATGGCTACACCTTC. Translating it yields CASSLVGGLGYGYTF. The chain joins TRBV5-8 to TRBJ1-2; D remains ambiguous. This CDR3 has 15 residues. The V end lost 0 bases, the J end lost 4 bases, and 13 bases lay between the germline ends. The germline gives CDR1 SGHTS, CDR2 YDEGEE.

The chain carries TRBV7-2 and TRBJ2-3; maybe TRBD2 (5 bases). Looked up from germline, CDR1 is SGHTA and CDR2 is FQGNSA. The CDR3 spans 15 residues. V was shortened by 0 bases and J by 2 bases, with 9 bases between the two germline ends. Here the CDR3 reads CASSLALRATDTQYF. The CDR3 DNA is TGTGCCAGCAGCTTAGCGTTGCGGGCCACAGATACGCAGTATTTT.